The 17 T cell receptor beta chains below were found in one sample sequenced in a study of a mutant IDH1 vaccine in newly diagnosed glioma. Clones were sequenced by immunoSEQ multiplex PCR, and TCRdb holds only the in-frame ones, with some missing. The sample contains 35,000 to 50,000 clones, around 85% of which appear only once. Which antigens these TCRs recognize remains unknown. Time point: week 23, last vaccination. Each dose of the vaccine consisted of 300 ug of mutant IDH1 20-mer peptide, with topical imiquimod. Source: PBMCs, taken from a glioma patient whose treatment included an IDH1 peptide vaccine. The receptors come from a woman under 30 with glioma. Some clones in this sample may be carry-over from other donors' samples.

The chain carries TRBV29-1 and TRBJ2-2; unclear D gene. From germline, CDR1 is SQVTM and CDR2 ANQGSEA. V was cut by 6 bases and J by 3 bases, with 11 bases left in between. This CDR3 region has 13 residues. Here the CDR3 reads CSVARAYTGELFF. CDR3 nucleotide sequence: TGCAGCGTCGCTCGAGCCTACACCGGGGAGCTGTTTTTT.

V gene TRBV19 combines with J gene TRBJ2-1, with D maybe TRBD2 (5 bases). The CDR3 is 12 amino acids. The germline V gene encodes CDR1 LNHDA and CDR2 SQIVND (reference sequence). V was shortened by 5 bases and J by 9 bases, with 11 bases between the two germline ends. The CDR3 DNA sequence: TGTGCCAGTAGTGCCGGACTCCCTGAGCAGTTCTTC. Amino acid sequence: CASSAGLPEQFF.

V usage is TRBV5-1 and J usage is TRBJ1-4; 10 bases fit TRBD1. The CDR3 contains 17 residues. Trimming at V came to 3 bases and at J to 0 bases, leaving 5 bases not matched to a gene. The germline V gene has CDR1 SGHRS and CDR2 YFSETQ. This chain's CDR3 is CASSWGQGIATNEKLFF. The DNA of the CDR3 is TGCGCCAGCAGCTGGGGACAGGGGATTGCAACTAATGAAAAACTGTTTTTT.

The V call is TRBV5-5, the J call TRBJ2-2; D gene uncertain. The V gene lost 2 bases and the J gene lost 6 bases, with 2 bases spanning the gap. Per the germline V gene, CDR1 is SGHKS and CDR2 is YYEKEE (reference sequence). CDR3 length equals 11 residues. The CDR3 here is CASSFPGELFF. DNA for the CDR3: TGTGCCAGCAGCTTCCCCGGGGAGCTGTTTTTT. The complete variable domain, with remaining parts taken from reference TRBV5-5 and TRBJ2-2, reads DAGVTQSPTHLIKTRGQQVTLRCSPISGHKSVSWYQQVLGQGPQFIFQYYEKEERGRGNFPDRFSARQFPNYSSELNVNALLLGDSALYLCASSFPGELFFGEGSRLTVL.

The CDR3 nucleotides are TGTGCCAGTAGTATAGGGACAGGGGGCAGGGAGCAGTACTTC. Its protein product is CASSIGTGGREQYF. J is TRBJ2-7 and V is TRBV19; 11 bases are shared with TRBD1. Germline loops: CDR1 LNHDA, CDR2 SQIVND (reference sequence). V gave up 1 base and J gave up 7 bases; unmatched junction bases: 3. The CDR3 is made up of 14 amino acids.

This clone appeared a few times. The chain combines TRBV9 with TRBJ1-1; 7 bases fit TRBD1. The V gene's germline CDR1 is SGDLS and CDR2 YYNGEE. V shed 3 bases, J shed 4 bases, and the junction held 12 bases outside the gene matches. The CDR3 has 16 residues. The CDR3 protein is CASSERQGGSFTEAFF. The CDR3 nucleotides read TGTGCCAGCAGCGAACGACAGGGCGGAAGTTTCACTGAAGCTTTCTTT.

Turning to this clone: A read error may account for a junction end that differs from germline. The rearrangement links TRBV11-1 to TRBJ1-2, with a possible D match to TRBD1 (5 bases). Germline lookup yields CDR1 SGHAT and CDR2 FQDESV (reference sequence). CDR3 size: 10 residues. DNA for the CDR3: TGTGCCAGCAGCTTACCATCGGGGGTCTTC. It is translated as CASSLPSGVF.

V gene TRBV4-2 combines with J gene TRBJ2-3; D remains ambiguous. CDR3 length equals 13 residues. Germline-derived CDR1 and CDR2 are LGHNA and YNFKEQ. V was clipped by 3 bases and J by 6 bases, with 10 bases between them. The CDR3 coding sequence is TGTGCCAGCAGCCAGGACGTGGGGGATACGCAGTATTTT. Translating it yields CASSQDVGDTQYF.

The CDR3 DNA reads as TGTGCCAGCATCCTAAGCGGGAGGACTGAAGCTTTCTTT. This translates into CASILSGRTEAFF. V and J are TRBV28 and TRBJ1-1; D unresolved. This CDR3 comprises 13 residues. The V end was cut by 7 bases, the J end by 5 bases, with 14 bases between. CDR1 is MDHEN, CDR2 SYDVKM, per germline.

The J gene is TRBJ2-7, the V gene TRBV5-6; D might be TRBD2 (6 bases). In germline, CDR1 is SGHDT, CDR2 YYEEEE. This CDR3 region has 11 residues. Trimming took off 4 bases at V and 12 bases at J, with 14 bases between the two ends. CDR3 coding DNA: TGTGCCAGCAGCGTCCGGGACTTAACGTACTTC. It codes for CASSVRDLTYF.

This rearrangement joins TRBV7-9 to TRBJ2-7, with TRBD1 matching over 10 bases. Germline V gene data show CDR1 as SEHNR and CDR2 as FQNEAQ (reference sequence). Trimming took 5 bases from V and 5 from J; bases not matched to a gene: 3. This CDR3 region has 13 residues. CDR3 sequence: CASSPGQGNEQYF. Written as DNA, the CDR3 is TGTGCCAGCAGCCCGGGACAGGGGAACGAGCAGTACTTC.

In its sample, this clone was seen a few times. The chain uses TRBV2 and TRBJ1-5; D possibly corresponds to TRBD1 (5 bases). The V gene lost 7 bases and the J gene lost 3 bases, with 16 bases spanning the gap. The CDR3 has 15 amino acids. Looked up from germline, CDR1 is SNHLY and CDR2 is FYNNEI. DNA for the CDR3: TGTGCCAGCACCTCCTGGGTCAGGGTCAATCAGCCCCAGCATTTT. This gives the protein CASTSWVRVNQPQHF.

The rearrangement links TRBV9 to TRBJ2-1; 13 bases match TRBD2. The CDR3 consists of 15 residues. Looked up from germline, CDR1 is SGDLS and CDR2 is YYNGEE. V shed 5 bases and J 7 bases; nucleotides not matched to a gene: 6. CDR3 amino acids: CASSRTSGSGNEQFF. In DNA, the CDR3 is TGTGCCAGCAGTCGGACTAGCGGGAGTGGAAATGAGCAGTTCTTC. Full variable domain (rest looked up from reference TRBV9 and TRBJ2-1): DSGVTQTPKHLITATGQRVTLRCSPRSGDLSVYWYQQSLDQGLQFLIQYYNGEERAKGNILERFSAQQFPDLHSELNLSSLELGDSALYFCASSRTSGSGNEQFFGPGTRLTVL.

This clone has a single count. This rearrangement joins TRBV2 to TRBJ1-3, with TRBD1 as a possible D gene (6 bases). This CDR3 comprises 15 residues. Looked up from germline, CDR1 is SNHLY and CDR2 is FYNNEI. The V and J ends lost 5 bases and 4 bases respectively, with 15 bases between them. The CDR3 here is CASSFWGAKGNTIYF. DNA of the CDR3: TGTGCCAGCAGTTTTTGGGGGGCGAAAGGAAACACCATATATTTT.

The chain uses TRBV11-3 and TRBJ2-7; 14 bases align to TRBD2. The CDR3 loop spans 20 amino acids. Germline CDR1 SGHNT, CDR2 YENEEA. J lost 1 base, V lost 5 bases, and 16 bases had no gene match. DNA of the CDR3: TGTGCCAGCAGCACCCGGGATGGGGGACTAGCGGGAGATAGGTCCTACGAGCAGTACTTC. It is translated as CASSTRDGGLAGDRSYEQYF.

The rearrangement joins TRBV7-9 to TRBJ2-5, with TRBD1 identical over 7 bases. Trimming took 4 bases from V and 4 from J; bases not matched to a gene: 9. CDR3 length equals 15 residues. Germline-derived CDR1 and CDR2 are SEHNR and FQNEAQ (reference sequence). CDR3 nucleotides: TGTGCCAGCAGCTCGCTACAGGGGTGGGGAGAGACCCAGTACTTC. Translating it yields CASSSLQGWGETQYF.

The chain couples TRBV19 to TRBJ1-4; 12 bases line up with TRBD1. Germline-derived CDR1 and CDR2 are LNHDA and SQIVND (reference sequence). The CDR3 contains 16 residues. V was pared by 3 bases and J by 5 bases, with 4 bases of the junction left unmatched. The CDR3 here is CASSIGTGGSNEKLFF. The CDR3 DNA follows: TGTGCCAGTAGTATTGGGACAGGGGGCTCCAATGAAAAACTGTTTTTT. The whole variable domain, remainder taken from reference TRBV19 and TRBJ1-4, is DGGITQSPKYLFRKEGQNVTLSCEQNLNHDAMYWYRQDPGQGLRLIYYSQIVNDFQKGDIAEGYSVSREKKESFPLTVTSAQKNPTAFYLCASSIGTGGSNEKLFFGSGTQLSVL.